Listed below are T cell receptor beta chains from one sample, sequenced in a study of blood T cell repertoires in COVID-19. Some clones are missing from TCRdb's copy, which holds only in-frame ones; the method was immunoSEQ multiplex PCR. Of around 300,000 clones detected, approximately 89% appear once; the ten largest clones hold 1.5% to 2%. Sequencing was done on a sample of peripheral blood. The receptors derive from a woman in her 30s with COVID-19, enrolled during active disease. Both conserved end residues are part of each CDR3. The D gene is left open where the match is weak. Expanded clones get a size class; other rows say once, few or many, or leave the size out.

clone size | J gene | V gene | D gene | CDR3 DNA | CDR3 protein
once | TRBJ1-1 | TRBV5-1 | NA | TGCGCCAGCAGCTGGGCGGAGGGTTCGAGTACTGAAGCTTTCTTT | CASSWAEGSSTEAFF
NA | TRBJ2-7 | TRBV6-5 | TRBD1 | TGTGCCAGCAGTTACACGACAGGGTCCTACGAGCAGTACTTC | CASSYTTGSYEQYF
NA | TRBJ2-5 | TRBV11-3 | TRBD1 | TGTGCCAGTCGGGACAGGGCAGAGACCCAGTACTTC | CASRDRAETQYF
NA | TRBJ2-3 | TRBV2 | NA | TGTGCCAGCAGTGACAAGCGATTACCTACTAGCACAGATACGCAGTATTTT | CASSDKRLPTSTDTQYF
NA | TRBJ1-3 | TRBV29-1 | NA | TGCAGCGTGCACTCCAGGGGTTACTCTGGAAACACCATATATTTT | CSVHSRGYSGNTIYF
once | TRBJ2-2 | TRBV7-2 | NA | TGTGCCAGCAGCTTATCAGTTTTGGGGGCTGCCGGGGAGCTGTTTTTT | CASSLSVLGAAGELFF
NA | TRBJ1-3 | TRBV15 | NA | TGTGCCACCAGCAGATTCAGGGGAAACACCATATATTTT | CATSRFRGNTIYF
NA | TRBJ1-1 | TRBV9 | NA | TGTGCCAGCAGCGCTGTAGTGAACACTGAAGCTTTCTTT | CASSAVVNTEAFF
NA | TRBJ1-1 | TRBV2 | NA | TGTGCCAGCAGTGAAACGTGGGGCGAACCTGAAGCTTTCTTT | CASSETWGEPEAFF
NA | TRBJ1-2 | TRBV9 | TRBD1 | TGTGCCAGCAGCGGGGACAGGGTACTTTTCGACTATGGCTACACCTTC | CASSGDRVLFDYGYTF
NA | TRBJ2-7 | TRBV4-3 | NA | TGCGCCAGCAGCCAATTCACGTCCAAACACTCCTACGAGCAGTACTTC | CASSQFTSKHSYEQYF
NA | TRBJ1-2 | TRBV6-4 | TRBD1 | TGTGCCAGCAGTCCCGCCCCCGGACAGGGGGAGTATGGCTACACCTTC | CASSPAPGQGEYGYTF
NA | TRBJ1-1 | TRBV6-5 | TRBD1 | TGTGCCAGCAGTCAAACAGGGGGGATTGGTGGTGAAGCTTTCTTT | CASSQTGGIGGEAFF
once | TRBJ1-1 | TRBV19 | NA | TGTGCCAGTAGTATAGTGCCGTCGGGGACTGAAGCTTTCTTT | CASSIVPSGTEAFF
NA | TRBJ1-2 | TRBV30 | NA | TGTGCCTGGACACAGAGCTATGGCTACACCTTC | CAWTQSYGYTF
NA | TRBJ1-1 | TRBV7-8 | NA | TGTGCCAGCAGCTTAGGACAAGAATTTGAAGCTTTCTTT | CASSLGQEFEAFF
few | TRBJ2-7 | TRBV5-6 | NA | TGTGCCAGCAGCTCTCTCGGGACAAACTCCTACGAGCAGTACTTC | CASSSLGTNSYEQYF
NA | TRBJ1-2 | TRBV6-5 | NA | TGTGCCAGCAGTTCTAACTGGGACACCTATGGCTACACCTTC | CASSSNWDTYGYTF
NA | TRBJ2-7 | TRBV11-3 | NA | TGTGCCAGCAGCCAGGGGCTAGGGCGGGGGCCGGTCGAGCAGTACTTC | CASSQGLGRGPVEQYF
NA | TRBJ1-5 | TRBV19 | NA | TGTGCCACCAGACATTCCAATCAGCCCCAGCATTTT | CATRHSNQPQHF
once | TRBJ1-1 | TRBV9 | NA | TGTGCCAGCAGCGCGGGACACATGAACACTGAAGCTTTCTTT | CASSAGHMNTEAFF
NA | TRBJ2-7 | TRBV6-2/TRBV6-3 | NA | TGTGCCAGCAGTGTTCGGGACTCTCAAGGCTACGAGCAGTACTTC | CASSVRDSQGYEQYF
NA | TRBJ2-3 | TRBV5-1 | TRBD1 | TGCGCCAGCAGCCTAAGGACAGGGGAGGCAGATACGCAGTATTTT | CASSLRTGEADTQYF
NA | TRBJ2-5 | TRBV19 | NA | TGTGCCAGTAGTATCCATCAGGGGAATAAAGAGACCCAGTACTTC | CASSIHQGNKETQYF
NA | TRBJ2-1 | TRBV18 | TRBD2 | TGTGCCAGCTCACCAGGACTAGCGGAAAAAAATGAGCAGTTCTTC | CASSPGLAEKNEQFF
NA | TRBJ1-4 | TRBV9 | TRBD1 | TGTGCCAGCAGCAGGGACAGGGGTGAAAAACTGTTTTTT | CASSRDRGEKLFF
NA | TRBJ1-3 | TRBV5-1 | NA | TGCGCCAGCAGCCGGGACACTAAATCTGGAAACACCATATATTTT | CASSRDTKSGNTIYF
NA | TRBJ2-5 | TRBV4-3 | TRBD2 | TGCGCCAGCAGCCTTGGGACTAGCGGGGGGCAAGAGACCCAGTACTTC | CASSLGTSGGQETQYF